This record looks at one TCR beta chain sequence and its context. Germline assignment: CDR1 MNHEY and CDR2 SVGAGI. This CDR3 spans 14 amino acids. Trimming took 0 bases from V and 3 from J; bases not matched to a gene: 1. Building of the TCR beta libraries involved iRepertoire HTBI primers and Arm-PCR of CDR3 regions. TCRdb called the multiplex PCR reads again in MiXCR, with one record for every CDR3 protein. The sample holds hundreds of thousands of distinct CDR3 sequences, approximately 31% seen once. Specified time point: persistent/refractory GD, antithyroid drugs over 5 years with positive TRAb. TCR sequences were obtained from RNA taken from PBMCs. The data were taken from a study of regulatory T cells in long-lasting Graves disease.

The sample in question was peripheral blood mononuclear cells (PBMCs), obtained when the disease was refractory, from a patient treated with antithyroid drugs. V gene TRBV6-5 combines with J gene TRBJ1-2, with 7 positions matching TRBD1. This TCR derives from a female donor with Graves disease. CDR3 sequence (DNA): TGTGCCAGCAGTTACTCGGGACAGCACTATGGCTACACCTTC. Translated, it gives CASSYSGQHYGYTF.